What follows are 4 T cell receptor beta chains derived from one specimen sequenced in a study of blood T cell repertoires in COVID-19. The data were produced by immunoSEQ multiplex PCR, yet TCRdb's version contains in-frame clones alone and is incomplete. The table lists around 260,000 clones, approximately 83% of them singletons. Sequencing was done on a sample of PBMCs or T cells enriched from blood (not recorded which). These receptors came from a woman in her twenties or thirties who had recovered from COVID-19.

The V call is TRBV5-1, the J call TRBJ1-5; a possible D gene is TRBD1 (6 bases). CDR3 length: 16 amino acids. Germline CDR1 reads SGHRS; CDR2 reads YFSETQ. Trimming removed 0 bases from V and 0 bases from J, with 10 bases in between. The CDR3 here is CASSLDPGDSNQPQHF. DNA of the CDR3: TGCGCCAGCAGCTTGGACCCAGGGGATAGCAATCAGCCCCAGCATTTT. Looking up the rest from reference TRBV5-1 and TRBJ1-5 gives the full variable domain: KAGVTQTPRYLIKTRGQQVTLSCSPISGHRSVSWYQQTPGQGLQFLFEYFSETQRNKGNFPGRFSGRQFSNSRSEMNVSTLELGDSALYLCASSLDPGDSNQPQHFGDGTRLSIL.

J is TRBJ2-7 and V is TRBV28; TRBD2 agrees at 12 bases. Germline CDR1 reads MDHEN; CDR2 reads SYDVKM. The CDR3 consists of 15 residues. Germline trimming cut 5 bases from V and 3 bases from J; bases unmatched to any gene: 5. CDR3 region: CASSETSGGLYEQYF. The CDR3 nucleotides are TGTGCCAGCAGTGAGACTAGCGGGGGCCTCTACGAGCAGTACTTC. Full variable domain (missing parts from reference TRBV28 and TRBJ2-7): DVKVTQSSRYLVKRTGEKVFLECVQDMDHENMFWYRQDPGLGLRLIYFSYDVKMKEKGDIPEGYSVSREKKERFSLILESASTNQTSMYLCASSETSGGLYEQYFGPGTRLTVT.

The CDR3 nucleotides read TGTGCCAGCAGCTCGAGGACAGGCGGAACGAACACCGGGGAGCTGTTTTTT. Protein sequence: CASSSRTGGTNTGELFF. The chain carries TRBV14 and TRBJ2-2; TRBD1 aligns across 7 bases. Germline V gene data show CDR1 as SGHDN and CDR2 as FVKESK. V lost 5 bases and J lost 0; bases outside the gene matches: 9. The CDR3 has 17 amino acids.

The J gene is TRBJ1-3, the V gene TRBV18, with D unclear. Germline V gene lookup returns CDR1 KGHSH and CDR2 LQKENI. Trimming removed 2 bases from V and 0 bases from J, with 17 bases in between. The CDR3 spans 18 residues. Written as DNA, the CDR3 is TGTGCCAGCTCACCAATTTTGACGGAGCTGAGCTCTGGAAACACCATATATTTT. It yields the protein CASSPILTELSSGNTIYF.